The sequence of this T cell receptor (beta chain) was determined in a study of blood T cell repertoires in COVID-19. Study-level background: Samples representing acute and convalescent COVID-19 were sourced from the United States, Italy and Spain. The cDNA or gDNA used as material had been derived from T cells, B-cell-depleted T cells, or PBMCs.

In the original processing: The authors estimated nucleated cell counts from reference gene primer amplification. Clones were read by immunoSEQ multiplex PCR, and TCRdb kept only the in-frame ones, dropping some. V and J calls and clone size are given by that table; D and trimming were obtained from the DNA. The table shows under 200,000 clones, with 83% occurring only once. J lost 0 bases, V lost 2 bases, and 2 bases had no gene match. The CDR3 has 15 amino acids. Per the germline V gene, CDR1 is SGHRS and CDR2 is YFSETQ. The V gene is TRBV5-1, the J gene TRBJ2-1; 7 nucleotides match TRBD1. The receptor was isolated from a woman in her 70s who had recovered from COVID-19. Sequenced input: peripheral blood. DNA of the CDR3: TGCGCCAGCAGCTTAAGGGGGCTCTCCTACAATGAGCAGTTCTTC. Residues: CASSLRGLSYNEQFF.